Listed here is a single T cell receptor beta chain. Its antigen is unknown. It was CD45RO-negative cells, positively selected for CCR7, that made up naive CD8 cells, with terminally differentiated effector memory CD45RA+ cells excluded. Deep-level running was used for the assay. Clones were sequenced by immunoSEQ multiplex PCR, and TCRdb holds only the in-frame ones, with some missing. The data contain approximately 840,000 clones, around 96% of them singletons. The CDR3 length is 15 residues. CDR1 and CDR2 from the germline V gene are SNHLY and FYNNEI. Trimming left V 4 bases short and J 0 bases short, with 10 bases between. The source of the sample is a study of shared clonotypes between healthy human individuals. General study findings and limits: Among non-shared clonotypes, generation probabilities were lower than among those shared by all four donors. Among donors, clonotype sharing was expected to be affected by sequencing depth.

This chain connects TRBV2 to TRBJ2-1; perhaps TRBD2 as D (5 bases). Material for sequencing was naive CD8+ T cells sorted from blood. This TCR derives from a man aged 25 to 40 in good health. The CDR3, as DNA: TGTGCCAGCAGTGTAAGCGGCCTCTCCTACAATGAGCAGTTCTTC. Its protein product is CASSVSGLSYNEQFF.